A selection of T cell receptor beta chains follows, all from one sample in a study of OX40 agonist ivuxolimab in advanced cancers. Some clones are missing from TCRdb's copy, which holds only in-frame ones; the method was immunoSEQ multiplex PCR. The table has roughly 74,000 clones, 80% to 90% seen once. The sequences come from CD4+ or CD8+ T cells sorted from blood, collected in a trial of the OX40 agonist ivuxolimab. These receptors were taken from an adult with an advanced solid tumor such as melanoma, head and neck, liver or kidney cancer. The CDR3 runs from the conserved cysteine through the conserved F or W. A D gene is named only where the DNA matches it firmly. Not every row has a clone size; where given, it reads once, few, many or a size class.

clone_size,v_call,d_call,j_call,cdr3_nt,cdr3_aa
NA,TRBV2,NA,TRBJ2-7,TGTGCCAGCAGTGAAAGGTACGAGCAGTACTTC,CASSERYEQYF
NA,TRBV30,NA,TRBJ1-3,TGTGCCTGGAGTTCCTCTGGAAACACCATATATTTT,CAWSSSGNTIYF
NA,TRBV2,TRBD1,TRBJ2-7,TGTGCCAGCAATAATATACGGGACAGGGGATCCGAGCAGTACTTC,CASNNIRDRGSEQYF
NA,TRBV5-4,TRBD2,TRBJ2-5,TGTGCCAGCAGCTTGGCCGGCGGGAGTGGGGAGACCCAGTACTTC,CASSLAGGSGETQYF
few,TRBV9,NA,TRBJ2-1,TGTGCCAGCAGCGTAGCTAGCAATGAGCAGTTCTTC,CASSVASNEQFF
NA,TRBV11-2,TRBD1,TRBJ2-7,TGTGCCAGCAGCCTCGACAGGGACTACGAGCAGTACTTC,CASSLDRDYEQYF
NA,TRBV30,NA,TRBJ1-4,TGTGCCTGGAGTGTAGACCCACAGGCAATTGCTGGAGAAAAACTGTTTTTT,CAWSVDPQAIAGEKLFF
NA,TRBV19,TRBD1,TRBJ1-1,TGTGCCAGTAGTCAACGGACAGGGCAGAACACTGAAGCTTTCTTT,CASSQRTGQNTEAFF
NA,TRBV7-2,NA,TRBJ1-5,TGTGCCAGCAGCTTAGATGGGGGGCGCAATCAGCCCCAGCATTTT,CASSLDGGRNQPQHF
NA,TRBV30,TRBD2,TRBJ2-1,TGTGCCTGGAGTGCCCCGGGACTAGCGGGGGGCAATGAGCAGTTCTTC,CAWSAPGLAGGNEQFF
NA,TRBV5-1,TRBD1,TRBJ1-1,TGCGCCAGCAGCTTGCGGACAGGGGGATTGGGGCCTGAAGCTTTCTTT,CASSLRTGGLGPEAFF
NA,TRBV12-5,NA,TRBJ1-2,TGTGCTAGTGGTTGGGGATACCTGGGGAAATATGGCTACACCTTC,CASGWGYLGKYGYTF
once,TRBV27,NA,TRBJ1-5,TGTGCCAGCGGACGGGGGCAGCTCAATCAGCCCCAGCATTTT,CASGRGQLNQPQHF
NA,TRBV5-6,TRBD2,TRBJ2-3,TGTGCCAGCAGCTCGCTAGCGGGCACAGATACGCAGTATTTT,CASSSLAGTDTQYF
NA,TRBV29-1,NA,TRBJ2-1,TGCAGCGTCACCCCCCTAGGCGGGGACAATGAGCAGTTCTTC,CSVTPLGGDNEQFF
NA,TRBV5-1,NA,TRBJ2-5,TGCGCCAGCAAGGGGGAAGAGACCCAGTACTTC,CASKGEETQYF
NA,TRBV7-8,NA,TRBJ1-4,TGTGCCAGCAGCTTAATGGGTCGGGGCGAAAAACTGTTTTTT,CASSLMGRGEKLFF
NA,TRBV7-9,NA,TRBJ1-1,TGTGCCAGCAGCTTACGTTCCCTGAACACTGAAGCTTTCTTT,CASSLRSLNTEAFF
NA,TRBV7-7,TRBD2,TRBJ2-1,TGTGCTAGCAGCTACGGACTAGCGGGGACCGACGAGCAGTTCTTC,CASSYGLAGTDEQFF
NA,TRBV19,TRBD1,TRBJ1-2,TGTGCCAGTAGTATCAACGACAGGGGGTGGAATGGCTACACCTTC,CASSINDRGWNGYTF
NA,TRBV5-1,NA,TRBJ2-3,TGCGCCAGCAGCCCCGGACAGCAGACAGATACGCAGTATTTT,CASSPGQQTDTQYF
NA,TRBV11-2,NA,TRBJ2-2,TGTGCCAGCAGCTTAGGGTTAGAGCGCGCGAACACCGGGGAGCTGTTTTTT,CASSLGLERANTGELFF
NA,TRBV5-4,NA,TRBJ1-2,TGTGCCAGCAGCTTGGACACGGGTGGCTACACCTTC,CASSLDTGGYTF
NA,TRBV7-8,TRBD2,TRBJ2-3,TGTGCCAGCAGCTTAAGACTAGCGGAGCCCACAGATACGCAGTATTTT,CASSLRLAEPTDTQYF
few,TRBV6-1,TRBD1,TRBJ2-7,TGTGCCAGCAGTGATCAGGGGGCAGGCGAGCAGTACTTC,CASSDQGAGEQYF
NA,TRBV7-9,NA,TRBJ2-3,TGTGCCAGCAGCCCTACCGCAGATACGCAGTATTTT,CASSPTADTQYF
NA,TRBV28,NA,TRBJ1-2,TGTGCCAGCAGTTCGGGCGGGCGGGGAAATGGCTACACCTTC,CASSSGGRGNGYTF
NA,TRBV11-2,TRBD1,TRBJ2-7,TGTGCCAGCAGCTTAGAAAGGGGGCCCATCTACGAGCAGTACTTC,CASSLERGPIYEQYF
NA,TRBV5-1,NA,TRBJ2-6,TGCGCCAGCCACTTGGTGGGTCCTGGGGCCAACGTCCTGACTTTC,CASHLVGPGANVLTF
NA,TRBV6-1,NA,TRBJ2-2,TGTGCCAGCCAGGGGTTCACCGGGGAGCTGTTTTTT,CASQGFTGELFF
few,TRBV7-2,NA,TRBJ2-7,TGTGCCAGCAGCTTACGCAGGGTCCACGAGCAGTACTTC,CASSLRRVHEQYF
NA,TRBV15,NA,TRBJ1-4,TGTGCCACCAGCAGAGATCCCGGACAGAATGAAAAACTGTTTTTT,CATSRDPGQNEKLFF
NA,TRBV4-3,TRBD1,TRBJ1-1,TGCGCCAGCAGCCAACGGTACAGGGGTAGGGGCACTGAAGCTTTCTTT,CASSQRYRGRGTEAFF